The 12 T cell receptor beta chains presented below share a single source sample, sequenced in a study of cytomegalovirus exposure and HLA in healthy donors. 13 Jbeta primers and 60 Vbeta primers were used for the PCR. The method was immunoSEQ multiplex PCR; TCRdb's version includes in-frame clones alone and lacks a portion of them. Of some 120,000 clones in the sample, less than 75% were seen once. The sample consisted of PBMCs. These receptor sequences come from a woman aged 40 to 50 in good health and CMV-seronegative.

The rearrangement uses TRBV15 and TRBJ1-4; D possibly corresponds to TRBD1 (5 bases). Between the trimmed V and J ends, which lost 0 bases and 7 bases, there was a span of 12 bases. The length of the CDR3 is 15 residues. The germline V gene encodes CDR1 LNHNV and CDR2 YYDKDF (reference sequence). CDR3 sequence: CATSRDRATGEKLFF. As DNA, the CDR3 is TGTGCCACCAGCAGAGATCGGGCTACAGGTGAAAAACTGTTTTTT.

The chain recombines TRBV7-9 with TRBJ1-2; TRBD1 matches at 7 bases. The ends lost 1 base at V and 7 bases at J; junction bases unmatched: 9. The CDR3 totals 15 residues. Germline CDR1 SEHNR, CDR2 FQNEAQ (reference sequence). CDR3 in amino acids: CASSLGGQLKAGYTF. The CDR3 bases are TGTGCCAGCAGCTTAGGGGGACAGCTTAAAGCTGGCTACACCTTC.

This rearrangement joins TRBV18 to TRBJ1-2; TRBD1 aligns across 10 bases. Trimming took 3 bases from V and 2 from J; bases not matched to a gene: 3. The CDR3 loop spans 15 amino acids. Germline CDR1 is KGHSH and CDR2 is LQKENI. CDR3 loop: CASSPGQGINYGYTF. The CDR3 region has the DNA TGTGCCAGCTCACCGGGACAGGGGATAAACTATGGCTACACCTTC.

The chain recombines TRBV28 with TRBJ1-1; unclear D gene. Germline V gene lookup returns CDR1 MDHEN and CDR2 SYDVKM. The CDR3 has 14 residues. Trimming took off 1 base at V and 10 bases at J, with 16 bases between the two ends. The CDR3 reads CASSLLTGVKGAFF. The CDR3 coding sequence is TGTGCCAGCAGTTTATTGACCGGGGTCAAGGGAGCTTTCTTT.

The chain has TRBV7-2 and TRBJ2-5, with a weak D call TRBD2 (5 bases). This CDR3 is 13 amino acids long. Germline CDR1 reads SGHTA; CDR2 reads FQGNSA. Trimming took off 5 bases at V and 2 bases at J, with 9 bases between the two ends. CDR3 in amino acids: CASSRSGQETQYF. CDR3 DNA: TGTGCCAGCAGCCGTTCGGGGCAAGAGACCCAGTACTTC.

The chain links TRBV27 to TRBJ2-5, with D perhaps TRBD2 (5 bases). The end of the DNA is better explained by TRBJ2-7, so the J call may be wrong. The V gene's germline CDR1 is MNHEY and CDR2 SMNVEV (reference sequence). CDR3 size: 15 residues. The chain's CDR3 is CASSLSTGSVAEQYF. The CDR3 DNA follows: TGTGCCAGCAGTTTATCCACGGGATCGGTCGCCGAGCAGTACTTC.

V usage is TRBV6-5 and J usage is TRBJ1-1; a weak D match, TRBD1 (6 bases). V was pared by 0 bases and J by 0 bases, with 8 bases between. This CDR3 is 15 amino acids long. CDR1 and CDR2 from the germline V gene are MNHEY and SVGAGI. CDR3 nucleotides: TGTGCCAGCAGTTACTCGACAGGAATGAACACTGAAGCTTTCTTT. Protein product: CASSYSTGMNTEAFF.

The genes are TRBV19 and TRBJ2-7, with 9 bases aligning to TRBD1. The germline CDR1 and CDR2 sequences are LNHDA and SQIVND (reference sequence). The CDR3 covers 15 residues. The V segment lost 6 bases and the J segment 2 bases; nucleotides outside the gene matches: 8. CDR3 residues: CASSALGQGTYEQYF. DNA for the CDR3: TGTGCCAGTAGCGCCTTGGGACAGGGTACCTACGAGCAGTACTTC.

The V call is TRBV6-1, the J call TRBJ2-2, with 8 bases lining up with TRBD1. Trimming cost V 6 bases and J 7 bases; bases outside gene matches: 10. Looked up from germline, CDR1 is MNHNS and CDR2 is SASEGT. This CDR3 is built from 15 residues. CDR3 nucleotides: TGTGCCAGCAGAAGGGACAGGATGGGCGGCGGGGAGCTGTTTTTT. Translation: CASRRDRMGGGELFF.

The chain joins TRBV9 to TRBJ2-6; D is perhaps TRBD2 (5 bases). V was trimmed by 3 bases and J by 0 bases, leaving 13 bases between them. Germline V CDR1 and CDR2: SGDLS, YYNGEE. CDR3 size: 17 residues. CDR3 bases: TGTGCCAGCAGCGCAACCGGACTGTCCTCTGGGGCCAACGTCCTGACTTTC. Amino acids: CASSATGLSSGANVLTF.

This clone was detected a few times. V usage is TRBV14 and J usage is TRBJ2-7; TRBD2 matches at 8 bases. CDR1 and CDR2 (germline): SGHDN, FVKESK. CDR3 size: 18 residues. After removal of 2 bases from V and 4 bases from J, the junction contained 16 bases not matched to a gene. The CDR3 nucleotides read TGTGCCAGCAGCCAATTAACCCCGAAGCGGGAGAGCCTATACGAGCAGTACTTC. The encoded protein is CASSQLTPKRESLYEQYF.

The chain is built from TRBV7-2 and TRBJ2-1, with D possibly being TRBD2 (5 bases). Deletions cut 2 bases from V and 9 bases from J, with 8 bases between. Germline CDR1 SGHTA, CDR2 FQGNSA. The CDR3 runs 12 residues. The CDR3 spells CASSLLAGEQFF. As DNA, the CDR3 is TGTGCCAGCAGCTTACTGGCGGGTGAGCAGTTCTTC.